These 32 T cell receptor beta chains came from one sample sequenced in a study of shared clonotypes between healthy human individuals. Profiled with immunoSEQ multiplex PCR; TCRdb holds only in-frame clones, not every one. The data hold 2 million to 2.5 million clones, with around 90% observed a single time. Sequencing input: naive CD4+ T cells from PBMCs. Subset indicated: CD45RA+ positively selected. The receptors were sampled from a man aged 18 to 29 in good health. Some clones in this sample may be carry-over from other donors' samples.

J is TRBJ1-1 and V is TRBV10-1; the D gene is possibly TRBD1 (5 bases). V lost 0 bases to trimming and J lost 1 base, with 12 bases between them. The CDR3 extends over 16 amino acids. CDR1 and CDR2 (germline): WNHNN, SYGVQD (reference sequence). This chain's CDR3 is CASSESSGAPNTEAFF. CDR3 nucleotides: TGCGCCAGCAGTGAGTCGTCCGGGGCGCCGAACACTGAAGCTTTCTTT.

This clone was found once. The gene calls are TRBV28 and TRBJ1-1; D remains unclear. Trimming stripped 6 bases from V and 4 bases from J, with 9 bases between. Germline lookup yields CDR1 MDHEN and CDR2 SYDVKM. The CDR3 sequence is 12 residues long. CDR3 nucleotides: TGTGCCAGCAGGCAGTCTAGCACTGAAGCTTTCTTT. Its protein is CASRQSSTEAFF.

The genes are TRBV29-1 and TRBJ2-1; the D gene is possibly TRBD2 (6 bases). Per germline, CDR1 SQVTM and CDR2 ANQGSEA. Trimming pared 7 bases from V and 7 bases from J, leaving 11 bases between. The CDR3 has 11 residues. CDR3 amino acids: CSAPRGNEQFF. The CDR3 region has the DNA TGCAGCGCCCCACGGGGGAATGAGCAGTTCTTC.

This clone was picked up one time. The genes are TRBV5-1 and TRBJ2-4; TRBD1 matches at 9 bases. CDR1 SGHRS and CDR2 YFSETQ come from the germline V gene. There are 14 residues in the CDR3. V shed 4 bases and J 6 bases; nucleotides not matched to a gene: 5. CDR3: CASSGGTGLNIQYF. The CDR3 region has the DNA TGCGCCAGCAGCGGAGGGACAGGGCTAAACATTCAGTACTTC.

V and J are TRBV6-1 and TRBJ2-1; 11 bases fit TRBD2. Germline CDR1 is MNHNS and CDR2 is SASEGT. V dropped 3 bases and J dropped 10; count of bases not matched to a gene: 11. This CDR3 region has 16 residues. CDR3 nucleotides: TGTGCCAGCAGTGACCAAGTGCTAGCGGGAGGCCGAGAGCAGTTCTTC. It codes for CASSDQVLAGGREQFF.

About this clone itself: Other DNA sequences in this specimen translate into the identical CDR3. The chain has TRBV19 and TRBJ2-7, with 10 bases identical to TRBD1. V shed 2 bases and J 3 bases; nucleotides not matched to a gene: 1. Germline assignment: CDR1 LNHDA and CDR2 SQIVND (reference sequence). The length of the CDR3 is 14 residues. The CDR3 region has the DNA TGTGCCAGTAGTATAAGGGACAGGGGCTACGAGCAGTACTTC. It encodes CASSIRDRGYEQYF.

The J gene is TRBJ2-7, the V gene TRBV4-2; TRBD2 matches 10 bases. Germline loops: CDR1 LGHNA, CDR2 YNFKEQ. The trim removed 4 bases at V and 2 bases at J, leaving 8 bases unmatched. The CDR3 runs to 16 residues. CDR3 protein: CASSPRTSGSTYEQYF. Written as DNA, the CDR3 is TGTGCCAGCAGCCCGAGGACTAGCGGTTCTACCTACGAGCAGTACTTC.

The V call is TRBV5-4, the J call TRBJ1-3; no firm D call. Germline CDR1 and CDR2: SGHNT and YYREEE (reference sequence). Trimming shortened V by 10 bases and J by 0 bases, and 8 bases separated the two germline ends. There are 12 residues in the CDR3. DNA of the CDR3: TGTGCCGGTCGGGACTCTGGAAACACCATATATTTT. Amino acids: CAGRDSGNTIYF.

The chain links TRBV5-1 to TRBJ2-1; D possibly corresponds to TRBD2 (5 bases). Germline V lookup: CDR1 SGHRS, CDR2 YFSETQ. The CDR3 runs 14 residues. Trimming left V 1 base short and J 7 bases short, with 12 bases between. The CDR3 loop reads CASSLLVGENEQFF. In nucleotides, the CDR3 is TGCGCCAGCAGCTTGTTAGTGGGAGAAAATGAGCAGTTCTTC.

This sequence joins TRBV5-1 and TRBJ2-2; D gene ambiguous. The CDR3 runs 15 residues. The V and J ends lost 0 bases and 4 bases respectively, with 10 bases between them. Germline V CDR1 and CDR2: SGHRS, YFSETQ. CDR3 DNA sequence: TGCGCCAGCAGCTTGGTCATCGGCGGCACCGGGGAGCTGTTTTTT. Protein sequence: CASSLVIGGTGELFF.

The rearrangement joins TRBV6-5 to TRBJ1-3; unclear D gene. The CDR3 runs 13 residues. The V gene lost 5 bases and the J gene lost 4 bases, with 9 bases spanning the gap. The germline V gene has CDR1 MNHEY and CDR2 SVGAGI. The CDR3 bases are TGTGCCAGCAGTGGATTTAGCGGAAACACCATATATTTT. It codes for CASSGFSGNTIYF.

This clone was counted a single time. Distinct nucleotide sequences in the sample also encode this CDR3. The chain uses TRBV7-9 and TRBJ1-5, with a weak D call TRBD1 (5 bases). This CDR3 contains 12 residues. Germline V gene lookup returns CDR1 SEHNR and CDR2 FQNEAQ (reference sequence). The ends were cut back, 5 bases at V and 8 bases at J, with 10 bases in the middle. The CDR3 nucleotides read TGTGCCAGCAGCCCGGGGGGGGAGCCCCAGCATTTT. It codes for CASSPGGEPQHF.

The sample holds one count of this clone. This CDR3 is CASRRTGIASYEQYF. CDR3 coding DNA: TGTGCCAGCAGGCGAACAGGGATAGCCTCCTACGAGCAGTACTTC. The rearrangement joins TRBV28 to TRBJ2-7; a possible D gene is TRBD1 (6 bases). Trimming left V 6 bases short and J 0 bases short, with 15 bases between. Germline CDR1 MDHEN, CDR2 SYDVKM. The CDR3 runs 15 residues.

The CDR3 sequence is CSVDGLAGGLYTGELFF. CDR3 nucleotide sequence: TGCAGCGTCGACGGGCTAGCGGGAGGATTGTACACCGGGGAGCTGTTTTTT. J is TRBJ2-2 and V is TRBV29-1; TRBD2 agrees at 11 bases. The length of the CDR3 is 17 residues. Germline CDR1 and CDR2: SQVTM and ANQGSEA. Trimming at V came to 6 bases and at J to 3 bases, leaving 12 bases not matched to a gene.

Here the CDR3 reads CASSLGWQTEQFF. Written as DNA, the CDR3 is TGTGCCAGCAGTTTGGGGTGGCAGACTGAGCAGTTCTTC. The V call is TRBV6-6, the J call TRBJ2-1; D not certain. V lost 4 bases, J lost 9 bases, and 13 bases lay in between. Germline CDR1 and CDR2: MNHNY and SVGAGI (reference sequence). The CDR3 spans 13 residues.

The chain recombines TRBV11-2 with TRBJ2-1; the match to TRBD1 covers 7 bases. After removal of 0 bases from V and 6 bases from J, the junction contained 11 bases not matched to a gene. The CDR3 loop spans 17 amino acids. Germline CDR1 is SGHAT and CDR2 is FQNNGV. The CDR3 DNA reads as TGTGCCAGCAGCTTAGATGGGTGGACAGGTTTTTCCAATGAGCAGTTCTTC. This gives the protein CASSLDGWTGFSNEQFF.

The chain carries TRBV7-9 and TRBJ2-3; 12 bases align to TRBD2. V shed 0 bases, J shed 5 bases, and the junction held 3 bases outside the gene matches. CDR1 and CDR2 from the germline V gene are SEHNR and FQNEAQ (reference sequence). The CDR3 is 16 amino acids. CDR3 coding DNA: TGTGCCAGCAGCTTAGCCGCTAGCGGGAGGGAAGATACGCAGTATTTT. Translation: CASSLAASGREDTQYF.

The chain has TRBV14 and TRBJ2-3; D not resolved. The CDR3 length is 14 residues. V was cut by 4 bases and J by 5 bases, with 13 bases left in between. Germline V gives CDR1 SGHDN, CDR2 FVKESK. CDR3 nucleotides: TGTGCCAGCAGCCCTAGGGTCTCACGAGATACGCAGTATTTT. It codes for CASSPRVSRDTQYF.

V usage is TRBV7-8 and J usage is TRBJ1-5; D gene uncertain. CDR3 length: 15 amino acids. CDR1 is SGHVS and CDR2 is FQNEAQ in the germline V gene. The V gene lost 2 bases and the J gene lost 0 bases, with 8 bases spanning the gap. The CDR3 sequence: CASSLSIDSNQPQHF. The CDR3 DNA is TGTGCCAGCAGCTTAAGTATTGATAGCAATCAGCCCCAGCATTTT.

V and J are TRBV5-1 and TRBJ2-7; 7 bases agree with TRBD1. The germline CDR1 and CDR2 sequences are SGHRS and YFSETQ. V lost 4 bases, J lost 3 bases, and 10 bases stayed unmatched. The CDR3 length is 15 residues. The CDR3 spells CASSQSPGQNYEQYF. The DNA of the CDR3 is TGCGCCAGCAGCCAGAGCCCGGGACAGAACTACGAGCAGTACTTC.

This chain's CDR3 is CASSPGTYEAFF. The CDR3 nucleotides are TGCGCCAGCAGCCCCGGGACGTACGAAGCTTTCTTT. V and J are TRBV4-1 and TRBJ1-1, with D possibly being TRBD1 (5 bases). CDR1 MGHRA and CDR2 YSYEKL come from the germline V gene. This CDR3 comprises 12 residues. Trimming pared 4 bases from V and 8 bases from J, leaving 11 bases between.

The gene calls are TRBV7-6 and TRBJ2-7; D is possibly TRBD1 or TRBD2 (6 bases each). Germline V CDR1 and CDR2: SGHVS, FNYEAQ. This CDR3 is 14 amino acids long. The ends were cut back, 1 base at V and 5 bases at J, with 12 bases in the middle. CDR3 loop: CASSLGVGGDEQYF. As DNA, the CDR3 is TGTGCCAGCAGCTTAGGCGTGGGGGGCGACGAGCAGTACTTC.

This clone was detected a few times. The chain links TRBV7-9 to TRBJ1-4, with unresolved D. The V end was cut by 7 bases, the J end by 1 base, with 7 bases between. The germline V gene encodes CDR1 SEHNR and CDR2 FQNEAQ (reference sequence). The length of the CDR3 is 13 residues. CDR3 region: CASTGRTNEKLFF. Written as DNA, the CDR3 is TGTGCCAGCACGGGTAGAACTAATGAAAAACTGTTTTTT.

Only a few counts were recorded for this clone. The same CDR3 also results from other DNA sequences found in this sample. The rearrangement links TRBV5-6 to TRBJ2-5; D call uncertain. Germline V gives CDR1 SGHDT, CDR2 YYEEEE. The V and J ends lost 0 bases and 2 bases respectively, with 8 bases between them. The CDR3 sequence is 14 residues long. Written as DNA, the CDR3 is TGTGCCAGCAGCTTGGGGGCAACACAAGAGACCCAGTACTTC. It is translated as CASSLGATQETQYF.

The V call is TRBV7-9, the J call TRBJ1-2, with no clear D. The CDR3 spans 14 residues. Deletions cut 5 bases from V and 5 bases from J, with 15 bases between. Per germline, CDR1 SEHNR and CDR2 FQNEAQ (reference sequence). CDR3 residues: CASSAVSRTYGYTF. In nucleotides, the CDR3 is TGTGCCAGCAGCGCAGTGAGCAGGACTTATGGCTACACCTTC.

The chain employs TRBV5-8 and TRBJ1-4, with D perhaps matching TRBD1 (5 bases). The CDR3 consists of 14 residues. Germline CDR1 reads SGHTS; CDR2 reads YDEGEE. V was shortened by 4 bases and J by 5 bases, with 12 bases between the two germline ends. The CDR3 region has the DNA TGTGCCAGCAGCCCGGGGACGGGGAATGAAAAACTGTTTTTT. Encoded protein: CASSPGTGNEKLFF. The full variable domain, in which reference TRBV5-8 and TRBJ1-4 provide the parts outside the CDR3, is EAGVTQSPTHLIKTRGQQATLRCSPISGHTSVYWYQQALGLGLQFLLWYDEGEERNRGNFPPRFSGRQFPNYSSELNVNALELEDSALYLCASSPGTGNEKLFFGSGTQLSVL.

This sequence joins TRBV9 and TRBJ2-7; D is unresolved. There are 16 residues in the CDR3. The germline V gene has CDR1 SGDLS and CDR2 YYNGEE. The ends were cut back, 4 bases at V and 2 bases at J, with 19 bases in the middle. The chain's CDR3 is CASSPALSTDPYEQYF. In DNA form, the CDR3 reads TGTGCCAGCAGCCCGGCTCTGAGTACCGACCCCTACGAGCAGTACTTC.

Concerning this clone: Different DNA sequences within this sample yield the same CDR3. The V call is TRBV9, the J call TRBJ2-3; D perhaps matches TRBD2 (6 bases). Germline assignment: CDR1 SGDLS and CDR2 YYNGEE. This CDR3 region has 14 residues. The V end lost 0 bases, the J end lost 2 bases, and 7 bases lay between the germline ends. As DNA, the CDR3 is TGTGCCAGCAGCGTAGGGGGACTCACAGATACGCAGTATTTT. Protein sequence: CASSVGGLTDTQYF. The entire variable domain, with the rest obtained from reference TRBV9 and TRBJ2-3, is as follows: DSGVTQTPKHLITATGQRVTLRCSPRSGDLSVYWYQQSLDQGLQFLIQYYNGEERAKGNILERFSAQQFPDLHSELNLSSLELGDSALYFCASSVGGLTDTQYFGPGTRLTVL.

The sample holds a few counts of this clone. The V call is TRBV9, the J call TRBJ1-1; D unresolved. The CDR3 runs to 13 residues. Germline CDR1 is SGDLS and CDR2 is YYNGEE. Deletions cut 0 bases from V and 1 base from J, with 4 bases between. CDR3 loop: CASSVASNTEAFF. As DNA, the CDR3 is TGTGCCAGCAGCGTAGCTTCGAACACTGAAGCTTTCTTT.

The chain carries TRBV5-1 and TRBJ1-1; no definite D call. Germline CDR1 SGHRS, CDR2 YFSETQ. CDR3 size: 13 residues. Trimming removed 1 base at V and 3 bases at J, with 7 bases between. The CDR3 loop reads CASSLKSDTEAFF. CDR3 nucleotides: TGCGCCAGCAGCTTGAAGTCGGACACTGAAGCTTTCTTT.

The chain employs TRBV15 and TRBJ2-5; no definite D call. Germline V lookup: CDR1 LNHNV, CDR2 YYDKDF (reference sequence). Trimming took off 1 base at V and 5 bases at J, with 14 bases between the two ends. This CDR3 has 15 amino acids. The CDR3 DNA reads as TGTGCCACCAGCAGAGGCGCGAAGAGTTTGGAGACCCAGTACTTC. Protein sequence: CATSRGAKSLETQYF.

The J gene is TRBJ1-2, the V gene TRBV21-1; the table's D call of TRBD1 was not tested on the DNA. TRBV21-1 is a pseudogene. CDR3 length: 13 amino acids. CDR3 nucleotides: TGTGCCAGCACACCGGGACAGAACTATGGCTACACCTTC. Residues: CASTPGQNYGYTF.